These 32 T cell receptor beta chains were all obtained from the same sample, sequenced in a study of OX40 agonist ivuxolimab in advanced cancers. The data were produced by immunoSEQ multiplex PCR, yet TCRdb's version contains in-frame clones alone and is incomplete. The table lists more than 50,000 clones, roughly 84% of them singletons. Sequences were derived from CD4+ or CD8+ T cells sorted from blood, sampled in a trial of the OX40 agonist ivuxolimab. The receptors originated from an adult with an advanced solid tumor such as melanoma, head and neck, liver or kidney cancer.

CDR3 sequence reads: CASSLATADRGNEQYF. CDR3 bases: TGTGCCAGCAGTTTAGCGACGGCGGACAGGGGTAACGAGCAGTACTTC. The chain recombines TRBV28 with TRBJ2-7, with 9 bases fitting TRBD1. The germline V gene encodes CDR1 MDHEN and CDR2 SYDVKM. This CDR3 has 16 amino acids. V was pared by 2 bases and J by 5 bases, with 10 bases of the junction left unmatched.

This chain joins TRBV7-9 and TRBJ2-5; D might be TRBD2 (5 bases). CDR1 and CDR2 from the germline V gene are SEHNR and FQNEAQ (reference sequence). The CDR3 runs to 15 residues. V was clipped by 1 base and J by 2 bases, with 11 bases between them. DNA for the CDR3: TGTGCCAGCAGCTTAGGTACTAGTGATCAAGAGACCCAGTACTTC. This encodes CASSLGTSDQETQYF.

This clone was seen more than once but under ten times. The chain uses TRBV5-5 and TRBJ2-1, with a tentative D call TRBD2 (5 bases). There are 16 residues in the CDR3. The V end lost 6 bases, the J end lost 8 bases, and 24 bases lay between the germline ends. The germline V gene encodes CDR1 SGHKS and CDR2 YYEKEE (reference sequence). The chain's CDR3 is CASNPPLALPGDEQFF. The DNA of the CDR3 is TGTGCCAGCAACCCTCCCCTGGCCTTACCCGGGGATGAGCAGTTCTTC. The entire variable domain, with the rest obtained from reference TRBV5-5 and TRBJ2-1, is as follows: DAGVTQSPTHLIKTRGQQVTLRCSPISGHKSVSWYQQVLGQGPQFIFQYYEKEERGRGNFPDRFSARQFPNYSSELNVNALLLGDSALYLCASNPPLALPGDEQFFGPGTRLTVL.

Relative to its sample, this clone is medium-sized. This sequence joins TRBV19 and TRBJ2-7; D is perhaps TRBD1 (6 bases). V lost 5 bases, J lost 3 bases, and 11 bases lay in between. Germline V CDR1 and CDR2: LNHDA, SQIVND (reference sequence). The length of the CDR3 is 13 residues. The CDR3 is CASSEQGGYEQYF. CDR3 nucleotide sequence: TGTGCCAGTAGTGAACAGGGTGGCTACGAGCAGTACTTC.

This clone was seen only a few times. J is TRBJ1-4 and V is TRBV28; possible D gene TRBD1, 6 bases. CDR1 MDHEN and CDR2 SYDVKM come from the germline V gene. The V end was cut by 3 bases, the J end by 8 bases, with 7 bases between. CDR3 length equals 12 residues. The CDR3 sequence: CASSFRGEKLFF. The CDR3 nucleotides are TGTGCCAGCAGTTTCAGGGGCGAAAAACTGTTTTTT.

This clone has only a few counts. The genes are TRBV10-3 and TRBJ1-2, with D perhaps TRBD1 (5 bases). The germline CDR1 and CDR2 sequences are ENHRY and SYGVKD. V lost 3 bases and J lost 3, with 14 bases in between. The CDR3 totals 15 residues. The CDR3 here is CAISDPPWGYYGYTF. The CDR3 DNA follows: TGTGCCATCAGTGACCCACCTTGGGGGTACTATGGCTACACCTTC.

This sequence joins TRBV18 and TRBJ1-1, with D uncertain. CDR3 length: 14 residues. Germline CDR1 KGHSH, CDR2 LQKENI. V dropped 1 base and J dropped 4 bases, with 10 bases sitting between them. CDR3 in DNA: TGTGCCAGCTCACCACGAGAGGAGGCCACTGAAGCTTTCTTT. It encodes CASSPREEATEAFF.

The rearrangement uses TRBV7-2 and TRBJ1-5; TRBD1 is a possible D gene (6 bases). The CDR3 has 13 residues. V was clipped by 2 bases and J by 6 bases, with 8 bases between them. Germline assignment: CDR1 SGHTA and CDR2 FQGNSA. CDR3 in DNA: TGTGCCAGCAGCTTATCCAGGGGTCAGCCCCAGCATTTT. Translated, it gives CASSLSRGQPQHF. Full variable domain (remainder filled in from reference TRBV7-2 and TRBJ1-5): GAGVSQSPSNKVTEKGKDVELRCDPISGHTALYWYRQSLGQGLEFLIYFQGNSAPDKSGLPSDRFSAERTGGSVSTLTIQRTQQEDSAVYLCASSLSRGQPQHFGDGTRLSIL.

The genes are TRBV5-4 and TRBJ2-1; TRBD1 agrees at 7 bases. Germline V lookup: CDR1 SGHNT, CDR2 YYREEE (reference sequence). Germline trimming cut 6 bases from V and 10 bases from J; bases unmatched to any gene: 16. This CDR3 is 15 amino acids long. The CDR3: CASKINWGTAEEQFF. CDR3 DNA sequence: TGTGCCAGCAAAATAAACTGGGGGACAGCAGAGGAGCAGTTCTTC.

V usage is TRBV6-5 and J usage is TRBJ2-1; TRBD2 matches at 10 bases. The CDR3 runs to 15 residues. Unmatched junction bases numbered 2, after V lost 6 bases and J lost 0 bases. CDR1 is MNHEY, CDR2 SVGAGI, per germline. CDR3 sequence (DNA): TGTGCCAGCAGAGCGGGAGGGAGCTCCTACAATGAGCAGTTCTTC. It specifies CASRAGGSSYNEQFF.

Written as DNA, the CDR3 is TGCGCCAGCAGCCAAGGGGCCAGCCGGGCCTACGAGCAGTACTTC. Amino acids: CASSQGASRAYEQYF. This chain connects TRBV4-1 to TRBJ2-7; no reliable D call. Germline CDR1 reads MGHRA; CDR2 reads YSYEKL. Trimming took off 1 base at V and 2 bases at J, with 12 bases between the two ends. The CDR3 is made up of 15 amino acids.

Note on this clone: Additional DNA sequences in this sample encode the identical CDR3. The chain combines TRBV6-1 with TRBJ2-6; D remains ambiguous. Germline V gives CDR1 MNHNS, CDR2 SASEGT. V lost 1 base and J 0 bases, leaving 1 base between the germline ends. The CDR3 runs to 14 residues. The CDR3 sequence is CASSEGSGANVLTF. The CDR3 nucleotides are TGTGCCAGCAGTGAAGGCTCTGGGGCCAACGTCCTGACTTTC.

The chain links TRBV7-9 to TRBJ2-7, with TRBD2 matching over 8 bases. Germline V gives CDR1 SEHNR, CDR2 FQNEAQ (reference sequence). The junction had 3 bases not matched to a gene; V was cut back by 1 base and J by 1 base. This CDR3 is 15 amino acids long. This chain's CDR3 is CASSLGGLASYEQYF. The CDR3 DNA is TGTGCCAGCAGCTTAGGTGGACTAGCATCCTACGAGCAGTACTTC.

The chain is built from TRBV11-1 and TRBJ2-5, with 8 bases lining up with TRBD1. The CDR3 sequence is 15 residues long. Germline V gives CDR1 SGHAT, CDR2 FQDESV (reference sequence). After removal of 0 bases from V and 4 bases from J, the junction contained 4 bases not matched to a gene. CDR3 nucleotide sequence: TGTGCCAGCAGCTTAGCGGACAGGGTCTTAGAGACCCAGTACTTC. The encoded protein is CASSLADRVLETQYF.

The chain uses TRBV7-2 and TRBJ2-1; maybe TRBD2 (5 bases). Trimming removed 0 bases at V and 0 bases at J, with 6 bases between. The CDR3 is 15 amino acids. Germline V gene sequence: CDR1 SGHTA, CDR2 FQGNSA. The CDR3 sequence is CASSLAGASYNEQFF. The CDR3 DNA is TGTGCCAGCAGCTTAGCGGGAGCCTCCTACAATGAGCAGTTCTTC. Drawing the rest from reference TRBV7-2 and TRBJ2-1, the complete variable domain is GAGVSQSPSNKVTEKGKDVELRCDPISGHTALYWYRQSLGQGLEFLIYFQGNSAPDKSGLPSDRFSAERTGGSVSTLTIQRTQQEDSAVYLCASSLAGASYNEQFFGPGTRLTVL.

This clone came up once. This sequence joins TRBV5-4 and TRBJ1-2; possible D gene TRBD1, 5 bases. The CDR3 has 13 amino acids. V lost 3 bases to trimming and J lost 5 bases, with 11 bases between them. Germline CDR1 reads SGHNT; CDR2 reads YYREEE (reference sequence). The CDR3 sequence is CASSYQGRYGYTF. Written as DNA, the CDR3 is TGTGCCAGCAGCTACCAGGGTAGATATGGCTACACCTTC.

The V gene is TRBV18, the J gene TRBJ1-1, with 8 positions matching TRBD1. The CDR3 length is 14 residues. Germline V gene data show CDR1 as KGHSH and CDR2 as LQKENI. Trimming at V came to 2 bases and at J to 6 bases, leaving 5 bases not matched to a gene. The CDR3 spells CASSPNRQGPEAFF. The CDR3 nucleotides are TGTGCCAGCTCACCAAACAGACAGGGGCCTGAAGCTTTCTTT.

The rearrangement joins TRBV18 to TRBJ2-5; 9 bases match TRBD1. V lost 6 bases to trimming and J lost 3 bases; unmatched junction nucleotides: 8. The CDR3 has 15 amino acids. Germline V lookup: CDR1 KGHSH, CDR2 LQKENI. In DNA, the CDR3 is TGTGCCAGCTCTACCACTAGGACAGGGGAAGAGACCCAGTACTTC. It yields the protein CASSTTRTGEETQYF.

The chain combines TRBV5-1 with TRBJ2-7; 10 bases are shared with TRBD2. The germline gives CDR1 SGHRS, CDR2 YFSETQ. Trimming at V came to 4 bases and at J to 2 bases, leaving 9 bases not matched to a gene. The CDR3 runs to 16 residues. CDR3 sequence: CASSTLSGRGTYEQYF. In DNA form, the CDR3 reads TGCGCCAGCAGCACCCTCAGCGGGAGGGGGACCTACGAGCAGTACTTC.

J is TRBJ1-3 and V is TRBV6-5, with a weak D call TRBD1 (5 bases). There are 15 residues in the CDR3. Trimming took off 5 bases at V and 0 bases at J, with 11 bases between the two ends. In germline, CDR1 is MNHEY, CDR2 SVGAGI. This CDR3 reads CASSTGVASGNTIYF. The CDR3, as DNA: TGTGCCAGCAGTACAGGAGTTGCCTCTGGAAACACCATATATTTT.

The chain combines TRBV19 with TRBJ1-1, with TRBD1 matching over 8 bases. In germline, CDR1 is LNHDA, CDR2 SQIVND (reference sequence). Trimming at V came to 7 bases and at J to 1 base, leaving 2 bases not matched to a gene. The CDR3 has 13 amino acids. DNA for the CDR3: TGTGCCAGTACCGACAGGGGGAACACTGAAGCTTTCTTT. Amino acids: CASTDRGNTEAFF.

Only one count was recorded for this clone. The chain has TRBV2 and TRBJ2-1; D may be TRBD1 (6 bases). V was clipped by 6 bases and J by 2 bases, with 14 bases between them. This CDR3 is built from 15 residues. Germline V gene sequence: CDR1 SNHLY, CDR2 FYNNEI. In nucleotides, the CDR3 is TGTGCCAGCAGGGAACTACAGGGCCCCTACAATGAGCAGTTCTTC. Amino acid sequence: CASRELQGPYNEQFF.

This sequence joins TRBV2 and TRBJ2-3, with 8 bases that match TRBD1. CDR3 length equals 14 residues. The V and J ends lost 4 bases and 2 bases, in that order; junction bases with no gene match: 2. Germline V CDR1 and CDR2: SNHLY, FYNNEI. The CDR3 nucleotides read TGTGCCAGCAGTGGACAGGGGCTCACAGATACGCAGTATTTT. This translates into CASSGQGLTDTQYF.

V usage is TRBV5-4 and J usage is TRBJ2-2; D is possibly TRBD1 or TRBD2 (5 bases each). This CDR3 is 16 amino acids long. Trimming shortened V by 0 bases and J by 4 bases, and 13 bases separated the two germline ends. CDR1 is SGHNT, CDR2 YYREEE, per germline (reference sequence). CDR3 nucleotide sequence: TGTGCCAGCAGCTTGGCCGGCAGGGCGGGCACCGGGGAGCTGTTTTTT. Residues: CASSLAGRAGTGELFF.

The chain joins TRBV19 to TRBJ1-2; D is perhaps TRBD1 (5 bases). The CDR3 has 16 amino acids. Trimming took off 7 bases at V and 0 bases at J, with 18 bases between the two ends. Germline V gene lookup returns CDR1 LNHDA and CDR2 SQIVND (reference sequence). In nucleotides, the CDR3 is TGTGCCAGTATGACCCCCCCCGGGGCCCCTAACTATGGCTACACCTTC. As protein: CASMTPPGAPNYGYTF.

The genes are TRBV11-2 and TRBJ2-7, with TRBD1 identical over 7 bases. V trimming: 3 bases; J trimming: 6 bases; junction bases outside the gene matches: 11. The CDR3 loop spans 15 amino acids. The germline CDR1 and CDR2 sequences are SGHAT and FQNNGV. This CDR3 reads CASSLDHGTDSEQYF. The DNA of the CDR3 is TGTGCCAGCAGCTTGGACCACGGGACAGATTCCGAGCAGTACTTC.

The chain combines TRBV7-2 with TRBJ1-2, with D possibly matching TRBD1 (5 bases). CDR3 length equals 14 residues. With 0 bases removed from V and 1 base from J, the gap between germline ends came to 6 bases. Germline V gene lookup returns CDR1 SGHTA and CDR2 FQGNSA. The DNA of the CDR3 is TGTGCCAGCAGCTTAGCGGGGGATAACTATGGCTACACCTTC. Its protein product is CASSLAGDNYGYTF.

This clone showed up just once. The genes are TRBV9 and TRBJ1-1; 10 positions agree with TRBD1. Germline CDR1 is SGDLS and CDR2 is YYNGEE. J was trimmed by 0 bases and V by 3 bases; bases with no gene match: 2. This CDR3 is built from 15 residues. The DNA of the CDR3 is TGTGCCAGCAGCGCCGGACAGGGGGTGAACACTGAAGCTTTCTTT. This codes for CASSAGQGVNTEAFF.

The CDR3, as DNA: TGTGCCAGCAGCTTAAGTAGGGGTGAGCAGTTCTTC. Encoded protein: CASSLSRGEQFF. The chain has TRBV7-9 and TRBJ2-1; D might be TRBD1 (5 bases). V was trimmed by 2 bases and J by 9 bases, leaving 8 bases between them. Germline V gene data show CDR1 as SEHNR and CDR2 as FQNEAQ (reference sequence). CDR3 length: 12 residues.

Turning to this clone: This same CDR3 is encoded by further DNA sequences in the sample. This rearrangement joins TRBV5-1 to TRBJ2-2; D unresolved. From germline, CDR1 is SGHRS and CDR2 YFSETQ. The CDR3 loop spans 15 amino acids. The V end was cut by 3 bases, the J end by 5 bases, with 14 bases between. DNA for the CDR3: TGCGCCAGCAGCTGGGGTCCGGGCCGGACCGGGGAGCTGTTTTTT. It encodes CASSWGPGRTGELFF.

The gene calls are TRBV2 and TRBJ1-4; the match to TRBD1 covers 7 bases. Unmatched junction bases numbered 5, after V lost 6 bases and J lost 4 bases. The germline V gene has CDR1 SNHLY and CDR2 FYNNEI. The CDR3 sequence is 14 residues long. The CDR3 protein is CASRRDRNNEKLFF. The CDR3 coding sequence is TGTGCCAGCAGGAGGGACAGAAATAATGAAAAACTGTTTTTT.

The chain has TRBV18 and TRBJ1-1, with TRBD1 identical over 10 bases. This CDR3 is built from 16 residues. Per germline, CDR1 KGHSH and CDR2 LQKENI. V lost 6 bases and J lost 4; bases outside the gene matches: 11. The DNA of the CDR3 is TGTGCCAGCTCGCTGGGGACAGGGGAAGGGAGCACTGAAGCTTTCTTT. Its protein product is CASSLGTGEGSTEAFF. Based on the CDR3 plus reference TRBV18 and TRBJ1-1, the full variable domain is NAGVMQNPRHLVRRRGQEARLRCSPMKGHSHVYWYRQLPEEGLKFMVYLQKENIIDESGMPKERFSAEFPKEGPSILRIQQVVRGDSAAYFCASSLGTGEGSTEAFFGQGTRLTVV.